Listed below are T cell receptor beta chains from one sample, sequenced in a study of Graves' ophthalmopathy and Graves' hyperthyroidism. TCRdb re-called the multiplex PCR reads through MiXCR, storing one row per CDR3 protein. The sample lists fewer than 250,000 distinct CDR3 sequences; roughly 27% were seen once. Input material: peripheral blood. The receptor source for this set is a man aged 45-60 years with Graves' ophthalmopathy. Both conserved end residues are part of each CDR3. A D gene is named only where the DNA matches it firmly. Size is omitted from some rows. Given values are once, few, many or a class for expanded clones.

len: 13
abundance: many
d_gene: NA
j_gene: TRBJ2-1
v_gene: TRBV7-2
CDR3nt: TGTGCCAGCAGGGGGGCCAGCTACAATGAGCAGTTCTTC
CDR3aa: CASRGASYNEQFF

len: 13
abundance: many
d_gene: NA
j_gene: TRBJ2-5
v_gene: TRBV6-2/TRBV6-3
CDR3nt: TGTGCCAGCCGAGACAGCACCCAAGAGACCCAGTACTTC
CDR3aa: CASRDSTQETQYF

len: 16
abundance: many
d_gene: NA
j_gene: TRBJ1-5
v_gene: TRBV3-1
CDR3nt: TGTGCCAGCAGCCAAATACGGAGGGTACGAGATCAGCCCCAGCATTTT
CDR3aa: CASSQIRRVRDQPQHF

len: 16
abundance: many
d_gene: TRBD1
j_gene: TRBJ1-2
v_gene: TRBV4-3
CDR3nt: TGCGCCAGCAGCCCAGCCGGGACAGGGGGCGACTATGGCTACACCTTC
CDR3aa: CASSPAGTGGDYGYTF

len: 15
abundance: many
d_gene: TRBD1
j_gene: TRBJ1-1
v_gene: TRBV6-5
CDR3nt: TGTGCCAGCAGAGGGGGACAGTTGGAAGGCACTGAAGCTTTCTTT
CDR3aa: CASRGGQLEGTEAFF

len: 16
abundance: many
d_gene: NA
j_gene: TRBJ2-5
v_gene: TRBV5-1
CDR3nt: TGCGCCAGCAGCTTGGGCCAGGGAAGCGCACAAGAGACCCAGTACTTC
CDR3aa: CASSLGQGSAQETQYF

len: 17
abundance: many
d_gene: TRBD2
j_gene: TRBJ2-7
v_gene: TRBV7-2
CDR3nt: TGTGCCAGCAGCCAGAAGGCCGGGTTAGCGGGACGTCTGGAGCAGTACTTC
CDR3aa: CASSQKAGLAGRLEQYF

len: 13
abundance: many
d_gene: NA
j_gene: TRBJ2-7
v_gene: TRBV11-2
CDR3nt: TGTGCCAGCAGCTGGGAAAAGGGGGGCGAGCAGTACTTC
CDR3aa: CASSWEKGGEQYF

len: 13
abundance: NA
d_gene: TRBD2
j_gene: TRBJ2-5
v_gene: TRBV29-1
CDR3nt: TGCAGCGTTCCGGGACTAGGCGGGGAGACCCAGTACTTC
CDR3aa: CSVPGLGGETQYF

len: 14
abundance: many
d_gene: NA
j_gene: TRBJ2-7
v_gene: TRBV4-1
CDR3nt: TGCGCCAGCAGCCAAGGGAGGGATCTTCGCGAGCAGTACTTC
CDR3aa: CASSQGRDLREQYF

len: 13
abundance: many
d_gene: NA
j_gene: TRBJ2-1
v_gene: TRBV11-1
CDR3nt: TGTGCCAGCAGCTTAGCGTTCTACAATGAGCAGTTCTTC
CDR3aa: CASSLAFYNEQFF

len: 15
abundance: NA
d_gene: TRBD1
j_gene: TRBJ1-2
v_gene: TRBV28
CDR3nt: TGTGCCAGCAGTTCAGACCGGGACAGTAACTATGGCTACACCTTC
CDR3aa: CASSSDRDSNYGYTF

len: 15
abundance: NA
d_gene: NA
j_gene: TRBJ1-3
v_gene: TRBV12-3/TRBV12-4
CDR3nt: TGTGCCAGCAGTCCCAGCGGGGGGGCCAGGAACACCATATATTTT
CDR3aa: CASSPSGGARNTIYF

len: 13
abundance: NA
d_gene: NA
j_gene: TRBJ2-7
v_gene: TRBV13
CDR3nt: TGTGCCAGCAGCCCTCAAGGTTTCTACGAGCAGTACTTC
CDR3aa: CASSPQGFYEQYF

len: 13
abundance: many
d_gene: NA
j_gene: TRBJ2-5
v_gene: TRBV3-1
CDR3nt: TGTGCCAGCACTGTGGGGGGCTTAGAGACCCAGTACTTC
CDR3aa: CASTVGGLETQYF

len: 13
abundance: NA
d_gene: NA
j_gene: TRBJ2-7
v_gene: TRBV6-1
CDR3nt: TGTGCCAGCAGCCGTCCGGGCCGCTACGAGCAGTACTTC
CDR3aa: CASSRPGRYEQYF

len: 15
abundance: few
d_gene: NA
j_gene: TRBJ2-7
v_gene: TRBV28
CDR3nt: TGTGCCAGCAGTTTTGGGGTCCCCGATTTGGACGAGCAGTACTTC
CDR3aa: CASSFGVPDLDEQYF

len: 16
abundance: many
d_gene: NA
j_gene: TRBJ2-6
v_gene: TRBV28
CDR3nt: TGTGCCAGCAGTTTATGCAAAGAATCTGGGGCCAACGTCCTGACTTTC
CDR3aa: CASSLCKESGANVLTF

len: 16
abundance: many
d_gene: NA
j_gene: TRBJ2-7
v_gene: TRBV4-3
CDR3nt: TGCGCCAGCAGCCAAGATCCGGCATTTAGCTCCTACGAGCAGTACTTC
CDR3aa: CASSQDPAFSSYEQYF

len: 14
abundance: many
d_gene: NA
j_gene: TRBJ2-7
v_gene: TRBV5-4
CDR3nt: TGTGCCAGCAGCTTACGACAGGATCAGTACGAGCAGTACTTC
CDR3aa: CASSLRQDQYEQYF

len: 13
abundance: NA
d_gene: NA
j_gene: TRBJ2-2
v_gene: TRBV2
CDR3nt: TGTGCCAGCAGTGACAGGGAAAACGGGGAGCTGTTTTTT
CDR3aa: CASSDRENGELFF

len: 13
abundance: many
d_gene: TRBD2
j_gene: TRBJ2-4
v_gene: TRBV12-3/TRBV12-4
CDR3nt: TGTGCCAGCAGCACTAGCGTCCAAAACATTCAGTACTTC
CDR3aa: CASSTSVQNIQYF

len: 14
abundance: NA
d_gene: NA
j_gene: TRBJ2-5
v_gene: TRBV12-3/TRBV12-4
CDR3nt: TGTGCCAGCAGACCTGGGTCATATCAAGAGACCCAGTACTTC
CDR3aa: CASRPGSYQETQYF

len: 15
abundance: many
d_gene: NA
j_gene: TRBJ2-5
v_gene: TRBV24-1
CDR3nt: TGTGCCACCAGTGACATCCGGGACATCCAAGAGACCCAGTACTTC
CDR3aa: CATSDIRDIQETQYF

len: 15
abundance: NA
d_gene: NA
j_gene: TRBJ2-7
v_gene: TRBV6-1
CDR3nt: TGTGCCAGCAGGTTCGATCGGCAGGGATCCTACGAGCAGTACTTC
CDR3aa: CASRFDRQGSYEQYF

len: 16
abundance: NA
d_gene: TRBD2
j_gene: TRBJ2-5
v_gene: TRBV6-2/TRBV6-3
CDR3nt: TGTGCCAGCAGTTACACCAGGACTAGACCCTGGGAGACCCAGTACTTC
CDR3aa: CASSYTRTRPWETQYF

len: 15
abundance: NA
d_gene: NA
j_gene: TRBJ2-7
v_gene: TRBV6-2/TRBV6-3
CDR3nt: TGTGCCAGCAGTTACTCAGGCAAACTCGGATACGAGCAGTACTTC
CDR3aa: CASSYSGKLGYEQYF

len: 13
abundance: many
d_gene: NA
j_gene: TRBJ1-1
v_gene: TRBV11-3
CDR3nt: TGTGCCAGCAGCTTAGAGTCAAGCACTGAAGCTTTCTTT
CDR3aa: CASSLESSTEAFF

len: 13
abundance: many
d_gene: TRBD1
j_gene: TRBJ1-5
v_gene: TRBV2
CDR3nt: TGTGCCAGCATACAGGGGCCCAATCAGCCCCAGCATTTT
CDR3aa: CASIQGPNQPQHF

len: 13
abundance: NA
d_gene: NA
j_gene: TRBJ1-2
v_gene: TRBV6-1
CDR3nt: TGTGCCAGCAGTGAAGGGGCAGTTCCTGGCTACACCTTC
CDR3aa: CASSEGAVPGYTF

len: 16
abundance: NA
d_gene: NA
j_gene: TRBJ2-5
v_gene: TRBV7-2
CDR3nt: TGTGCCAGCAGCCCCCGGACAGGGAGGGACCAAGAGACCCAGTACTTC
CDR3aa: CASSPRTGRDQETQYF

len: 14
abundance: NA
d_gene: TRBD2
j_gene: TRBJ2-5
v_gene: TRBV6-5
CDR3nt: TGTGCCAGCAGTTCGGGACTACTCCAAGAGACCCAGTACTTC
CDR3aa: CASSSGLLQETQYF

len: 13
abundance: many
d_gene: NA
j_gene: TRBJ2-7
v_gene: TRBV7-3
CDR3nt: TGTGCCAGCAGCTTTTTAGGGGGGGGCGAGCAGTACTTC
CDR3aa: CASSFLGGGEQYF

len: 16
abundance: many
d_gene: NA
j_gene: TRBJ2-7
v_gene: TRBV5-6
CDR3nt: TGTGCCAGCAGCCCCGTCCTCCTCACTAGTAGCTACGAGCAGTACTTC
CDR3aa: CASSPVLLTSSYEQYF

len: 14
abundance: many
d_gene: TRBD2
j_gene: TRBJ2-3
v_gene: TRBV2
CDR3nt: TGTGCCAGCAGTGCTAGCGGGAGCACAGATACGCAGTATTTT
CDR3aa: CASSASGSTDTQYF

len: 13
abundance: many
d_gene: NA
j_gene: TRBJ2-7
v_gene: TRBV28
CDR3nt: TGTGCCAGCAGTCTCGGGACTCCCTACGAGCAGTACTTC
CDR3aa: CASSLGTPYEQYF

len: 14
abundance: NA
d_gene: NA
j_gene: TRBJ1-3
v_gene: TRBV28
CDR3nt: TGTGCCAGCAGTTTATTGGCAGTTGGAAACACCATATATTTT
CDR3aa: CASSLLAVGNTIYF

len: 14
abundance: many
d_gene: TRBD1
j_gene: TRBJ1-2
v_gene: TRBV19
CDR3nt: TGTGCCAGTTCACGGGGACAGGGGGCGCTTGGCTACACCTTC
CDR3aa: CASSRGQGALGYTF

len: 16
abundance: NA
d_gene: TRBD1
j_gene: TRBJ1-2
v_gene: TRBV11-1
CDR3nt: TGTGCCAGCAGCCCAGAAAACCGGGACAGGGCTCATGGCTACACCTTC
CDR3aa: CASSPENRDRAHGYTF

len: 13
abundance: many
d_gene: NA
j_gene: TRBJ2-7
v_gene: TRBV28
CDR3nt: TGTGCCAGCAGTTTATCCCATGGGGACGAGCAGTACTTC
CDR3aa: CASSLSHGDEQYF